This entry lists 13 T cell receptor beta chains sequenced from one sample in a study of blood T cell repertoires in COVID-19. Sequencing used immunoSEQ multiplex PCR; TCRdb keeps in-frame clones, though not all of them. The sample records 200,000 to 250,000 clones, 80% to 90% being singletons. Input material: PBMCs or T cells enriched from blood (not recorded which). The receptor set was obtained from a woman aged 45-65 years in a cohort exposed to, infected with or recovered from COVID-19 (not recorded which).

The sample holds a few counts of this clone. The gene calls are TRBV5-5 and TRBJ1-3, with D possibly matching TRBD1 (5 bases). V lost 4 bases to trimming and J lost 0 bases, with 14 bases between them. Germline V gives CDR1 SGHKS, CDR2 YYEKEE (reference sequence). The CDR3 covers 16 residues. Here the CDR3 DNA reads TGTGCCAGCAGCCCTATCTACAGGAGCTCTGGAAACACCATATATTTT. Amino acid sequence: CASSPIYRSSGNTIYF.

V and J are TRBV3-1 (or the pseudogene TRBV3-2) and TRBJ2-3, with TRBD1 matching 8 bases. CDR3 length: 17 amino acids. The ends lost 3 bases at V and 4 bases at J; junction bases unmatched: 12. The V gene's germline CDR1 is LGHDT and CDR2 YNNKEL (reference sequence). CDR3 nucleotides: TGTGCCAGCAGCCAGGGACCAGACAGGGGACGGGCAGATACGCAGTATTTT. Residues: CASSQGPDRGRADTQYF.

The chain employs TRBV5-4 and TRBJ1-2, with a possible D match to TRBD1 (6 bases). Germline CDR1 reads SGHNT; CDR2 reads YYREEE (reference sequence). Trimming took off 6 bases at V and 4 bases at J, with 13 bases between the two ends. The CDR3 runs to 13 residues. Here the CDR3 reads CASNLQGIYGYTF. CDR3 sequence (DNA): TGTGCCAGCAACCTACAGGGAATCTATGGCTACACCTTC.

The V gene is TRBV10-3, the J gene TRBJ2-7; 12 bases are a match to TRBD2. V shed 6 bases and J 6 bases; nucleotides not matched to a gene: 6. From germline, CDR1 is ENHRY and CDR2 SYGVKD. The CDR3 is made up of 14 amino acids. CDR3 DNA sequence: TGTGCCATCAGGAAGACTAGCGGGGGCGCCGAGCAGTACTTC. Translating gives CAIRKTSGGAEQYF.

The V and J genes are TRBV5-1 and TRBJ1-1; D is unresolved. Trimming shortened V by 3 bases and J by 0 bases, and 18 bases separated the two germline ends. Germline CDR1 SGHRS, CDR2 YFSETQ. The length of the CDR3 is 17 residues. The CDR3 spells CASSSLGEGRMNTEAFF. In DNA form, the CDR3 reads TGCGCCAGCAGCTCGTTGGGCGAGGGCAGAATGAACACTGAAGCTTTCTTT.

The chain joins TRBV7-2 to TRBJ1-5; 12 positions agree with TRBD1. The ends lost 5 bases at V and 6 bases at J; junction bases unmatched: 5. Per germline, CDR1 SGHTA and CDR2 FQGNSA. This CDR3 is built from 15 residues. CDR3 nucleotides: TGTGCCAGCAGCCCGGGACAGGGGGCGCGTCAGCCCCAGCATTTT. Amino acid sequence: CASSPGQGARQPQHF. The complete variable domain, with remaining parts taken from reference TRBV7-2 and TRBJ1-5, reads GAGVSQSPSNKVTEKGKDVELRCDPISGHTALYWYRQSLGQGLEFLIYFQGNSAPDKSGLPSDRFSAERTGGSVSTLTIQRTQQEDSAVYLCASSPGQGARQPQHFGDGTRLSIL.

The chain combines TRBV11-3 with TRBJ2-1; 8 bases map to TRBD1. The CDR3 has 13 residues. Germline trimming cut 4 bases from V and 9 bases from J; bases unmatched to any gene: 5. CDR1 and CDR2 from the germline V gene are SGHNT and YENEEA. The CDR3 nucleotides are TGTGCCAGCAGCTATCAGGGGGCCGGTGAGCAGTTCTTC. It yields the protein CASSYQGAGEQFF.

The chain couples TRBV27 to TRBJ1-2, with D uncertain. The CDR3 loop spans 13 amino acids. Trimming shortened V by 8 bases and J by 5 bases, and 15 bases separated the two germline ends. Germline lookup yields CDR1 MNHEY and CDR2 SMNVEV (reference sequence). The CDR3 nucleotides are TGTGCCAGCCGGTTGGGCCGGTGGTATGGCTACACCTTC. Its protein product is CASRLGRWYGYTF.

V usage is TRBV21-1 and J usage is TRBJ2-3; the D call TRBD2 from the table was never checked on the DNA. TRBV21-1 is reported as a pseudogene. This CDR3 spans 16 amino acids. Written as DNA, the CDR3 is TGTGCCAGCACCCCGACCCAGCGGCTCCGGGAGGATACGCAGTATTTT. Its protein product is CASTPTQRLREDTQYF.

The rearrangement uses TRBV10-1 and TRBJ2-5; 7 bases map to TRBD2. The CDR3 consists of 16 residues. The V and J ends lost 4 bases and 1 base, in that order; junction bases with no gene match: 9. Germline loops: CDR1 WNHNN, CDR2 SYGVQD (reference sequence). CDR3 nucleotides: TGCGCCAGCAGTGCAAGACCAGGGACTACCCAAGAGACCCAGTACTTC. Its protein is CASSARPGTTQETQYF.

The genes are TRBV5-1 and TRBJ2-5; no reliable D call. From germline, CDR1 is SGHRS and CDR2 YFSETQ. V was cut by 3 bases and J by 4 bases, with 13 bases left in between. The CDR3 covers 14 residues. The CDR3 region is CASSYSNPPETQYF. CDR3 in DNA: TGCGCCAGCAGCTACTCCAACCCCCCAGAGACCCAGTACTTC.

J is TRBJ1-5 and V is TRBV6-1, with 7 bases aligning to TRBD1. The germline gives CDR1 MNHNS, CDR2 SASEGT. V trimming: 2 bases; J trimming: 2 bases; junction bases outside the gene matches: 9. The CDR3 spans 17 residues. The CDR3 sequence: CASSERVAGTGNQPQHF. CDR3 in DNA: TGTGCCAGCAGTGAACGAGTGGCCGGGACAGGCAATCAGCCCCAGCATTTT.

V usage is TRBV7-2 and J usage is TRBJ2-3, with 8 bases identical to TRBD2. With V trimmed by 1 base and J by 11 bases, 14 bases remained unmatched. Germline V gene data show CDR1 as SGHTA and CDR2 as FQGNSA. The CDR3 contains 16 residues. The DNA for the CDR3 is TGTGCCAGCAGCTTAGGGCGGAGCGGGGGATTGGGCGGGCAGTATTTT. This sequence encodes CASSLGRSGGLGGQYF.